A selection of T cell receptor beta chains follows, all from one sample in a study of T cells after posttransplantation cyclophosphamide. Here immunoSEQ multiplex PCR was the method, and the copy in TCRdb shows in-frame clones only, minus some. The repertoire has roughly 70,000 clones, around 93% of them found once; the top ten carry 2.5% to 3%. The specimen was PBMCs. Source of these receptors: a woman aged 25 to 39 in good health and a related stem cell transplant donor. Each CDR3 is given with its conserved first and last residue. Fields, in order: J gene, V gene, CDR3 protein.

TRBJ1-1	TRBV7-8	CASSLLAGTEAFF
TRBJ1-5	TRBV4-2	CASSHGGGTGVGQPQHF
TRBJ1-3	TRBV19	CASSISGYSGNTIYF
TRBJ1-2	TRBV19	CASSNTGTGFGYTF
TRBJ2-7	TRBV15	CATSRLGTSGAYEQYF
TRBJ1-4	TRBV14	CASSTTGWSEKLFF
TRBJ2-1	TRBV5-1	CASSDGTSRYNEQFF
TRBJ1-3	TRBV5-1	CASSSYTGYGNTIYF
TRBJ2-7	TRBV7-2	CASTPWRSYEQYF
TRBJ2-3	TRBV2	CASSLRGATSGGPPQQYF
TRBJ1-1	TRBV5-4	CASSWDRGLTEAFF
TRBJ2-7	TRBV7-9	CASSSVAGPDLYEQYF
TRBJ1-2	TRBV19	CASIGTPASYGYTF
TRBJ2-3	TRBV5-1	CASRTLSGGAADTQYF
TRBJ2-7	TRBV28	CASSLGGGRSEQYF
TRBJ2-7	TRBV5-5	CASSLETGEQYF
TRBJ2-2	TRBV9	CASSHLQARTGELFF
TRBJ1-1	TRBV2	CASSEGHGRMNTEAFF
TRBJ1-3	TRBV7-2	CASSLVSGYGNTIYF
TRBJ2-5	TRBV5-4	CASSRQQGEETQYF
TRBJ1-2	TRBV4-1	CASSQVQTGAYHGYTF
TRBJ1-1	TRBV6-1	CASSEFRRGATEAFF
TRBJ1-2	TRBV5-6	CASSLTGYGYTF
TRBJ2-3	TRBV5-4	CASSSRGWVDTQYF
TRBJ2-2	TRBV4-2	CASSQGTGDTGELFF
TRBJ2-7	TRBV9	CASSREISFSYEQYF
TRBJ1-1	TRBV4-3	CASSQDVAGDEAFF
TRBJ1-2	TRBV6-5	CASSYSPTYSRYGYTF
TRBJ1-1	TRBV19	CASSAARQGAEAFF
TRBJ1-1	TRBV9	CASSVGQRNTEAFF
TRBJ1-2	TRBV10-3	CAISEGRELYGYTF
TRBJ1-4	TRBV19	CASSMGTGFNEKLFF
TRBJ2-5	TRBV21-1	CASRVRQGGHPLNQETQYF
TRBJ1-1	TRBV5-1	CASSSDGQVKEAFF
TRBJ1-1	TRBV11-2	CASSLIGLGTEAFF
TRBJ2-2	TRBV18	CASSPPPGGNTGELFF
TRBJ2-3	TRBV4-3	CASSQGSRTDTQYF